The 2 T cell receptor beta chains in this list originate from one sample, sequenced in a study of identical twins. TCRdb redid the calling of the 5' RACE reads with MiXCR, one entry per CDR3 protein. Among about 190,000 distinct CDR3 sequences listed, around a sixth were seen once. These data were also reused for a study on T cells expressing NK-cell markers.

Sample: CD8+ T cells sorted from blood. The receptor source for this set is a woman between 18 and 29 years old in good health.

J is TRBJ2-5 and V is TRBV5-6; D is ambiguous. Germline CDR1 reads SGHDT; CDR2 reads YYEEEE. CDR3 length equals 12 residues. Trimming stripped 2 bases from V and 5 bases from J, with 7 bases between. This CDR3 reads CASSFQSETQYF. Here the CDR3 DNA reads TGTGCCAGCAGCTTCCAAAGCGAGACCCAGTACTTC.

The rearrangement joins TRBV6-5 to TRBJ2-5, with a possible D match to TRBD1 (6 bases). CDR1 and CDR2 from the germline V gene are MNHEY and SVGAGI. This CDR3 is 15 amino acids long. V was shortened by 2 bases and J by 2 bases, with 12 bases between the two germline ends. DNA for the CDR3: TGTGCCAGCAGTTACCAAGCAGGGGCTCAAGAGACCCAGTACTTC. Its protein product is CASSYQAGAQETQYF.